The entry below gives a single TCR beta chain sequence along with its context. Its antigen is unknown. No base-level quality is on record; no much larger clone is a single base apart. The sample carries other DNA sequences with the same CDR3. This sample stems from a study of shared clonotypes between healthy human individuals (dated by TCRdb to about 2020). Concerning the study at large: The cohort comprised a couple of women and a few men aged 18 to 49 years. Per donor, three plates each were used for CD4 naive and CD4 memory, two for CD8 naive, and one for CD8 memory. To estimate repertoire size and how much clonotype sharing occurs between individuals, the study deeply sequenced the blood TCR repertoires of several healthy adults. Libraries were prepared and TCR repertoires were sequenced by different laboratories using diverse techniques, in order to increase sequencing depth and limit assay-specific biases. Each donor's leukapheresis produced roughly between roughly 0.85 and 10 billion PBMCs. The paper's findings and limits, for the study overall: Pairwise subsampling indicated that sequencing depth was expected to affect the degree of clonotype sharing among donors. When a few donors were compared, the shared fraction of clonotypes was 5% to 6.5% for naive CD4, approximately 3.3% for naive CD8, more than 2% for memory CD4, and roughly 0.4% for memory CD8. The genetic and exposure-history diversity represented was limited by the small number of donors. Even with the large sequencing depth, rarefaction of the sorted-subset datasets indicated that sequencing was incomplete. Higher generation probabilities were observed for clonotypes shared by all four sorted-subset donors than for non-shared clonotypes. Estimated clonotype richness was generally larger for naive than for memory subsets. Sampling was limited to blood, and TCR repertoires in tissue likely differ from TCR repertoires in blood.

Using the deep immunoSEQ assay, TCR CDR3 regions were amplified from genomic DNA by multiplex PCR. Extracted genomic DNA from each cell subset was spread evenly across all wells of several immunoSEQ 96-well plates, with each plate serving as a replicate. For sorted subsets, around 0.2 ug of genomic DNA, equivalent to around 31,000 T cell genomes, went into each replicate PCR. Purified libraries were quantified with a Qubit 3.0 fluorometer, sized on a Bioanalyzer 2100, and re-quantified with the KAPA Library Quantification kit. Every immunoSEQ 96-well plate was sequenced on a dedicated single-read 150-cycle Illumina NextSeq 550 flow cell. In the paper's pipeline: Because only junctional sequences without quality scores were contained in the immunoSEQ output, filtering matching that applied to full-length reads could not be performed. To assign V/J genes and CDR3, sequences were annotated using PyIR, a Python wrapper for IgBLAST v1.9, with IMGT germline references. Reads with weak V/J assignments (E-value above 1e-6), missing CDR3, stop codons, out-of-frame junctions, or ambiguous translated residues were removed. V3J clonotypes were defined by identical inferred V gene, J gene, and CDR3 amino acid sequence. To compute the percentage overlap between repertoires, the number of shared unique clonotypes was divided by the size of the smaller repertoire. Three approaches were used to assess repertoire richness: RTK rarefaction, the Chao1 estimator, and Recon v2.1 estimates of unobserved clonotypes. OLGA was used to compute generation probabilities for all TCRbeta clonotypes that the gDNA method yielded from a few donors. Held by TCRdb, this immuneACCESS table contains in-frame sequences only and omits some clones. Under half of the omission traces to an unresolved V gene where checked; the cause of the rest is unknown. The D gene and trimming were derived from the DNA, and the V and J assignments and clone size from that table. Counted in this sample were about 2 million clones; 95% of them appeared once. The ten largest clones add up to 0.13% of the sample.

Donors were healthy HIV-negative adults with no recently reported acute infections or vaccinations. Every donor was a Caucasian adult living in Nashville, Tennessee, USA. Magnetic negative selection was used to enrich CD4+ T cells, after which naive cells were positively selected on CD45RA and the negative fraction became the memory subset. After blood collection by leukapheresis, PBMCs were isolated using Ficoll-Histopaque density gradient centrifugation and then cryopreserved in the vapor phase of liquid nitrogen. Analytical flow cytometry was used to check the purity and quantity of every magnetically sorted T cell population. Genomic DNA was isolated from every sorted fraction and measured by UV absorbance on a Nanodrop 2000c. Sample: naive CD4+ T cells sorted from blood. The sample's cell subset or site label is to be understood as: CD45RA+ positively selected. The sequence came from a man aged 18-30 years in good health.

At the DNA level, the sequence is TGTGCCAGCAGTGCGACAGGCAGCAATCAGCCCCAGCATTTT. Its protein product is CASSATGSNQPQHF. Here the chain combines TRBV6-5 and TRBJ1-5, and TRBD1 may be the D gene, going by 6 matching bases. For CDR1 and CDR2, the germline V gene lists MNHEY and SVGAGI. V and J lose 5 bases and 1 base, and a span of 9 bases separates them. The CDR3 holds 14 amino acids from the cysteine to the phenylalanine. CDR3 DNA is the only sequence kept; it has 42 bases, read in frame from the first base.